The entry below gives a single T cell receptor beta chain sequence along with its context. Germline CDR1 LGHNA, CDR2 YNFKEQ. Trimming pared 3 bases from V and 0 bases from J, leaving 17 bases between. CDR3 length: 18 amino acids. Repertoires were generated with immunoSEQ multiplex PCR, while TCRdb's copy carries only in-frame clones and drops some. The table lists about 90,000 clones, approximately 91% of them singletons, with less than 0.35% in the top ten. This record comes from a study of OX40 agonist ivuxolimab in advanced cancers. Study details: Dosing consisted of intravenous ivuxolimab at 0.01 to 10 mg/kg every 2 weeks. The mean age was approximately 60 years, ranging from about 20 to 90, with 65% to 85% of participants male.

The material sequenced was CD4+ or CD8+ T cells sorted from blood, taken in a trial of the OX40 agonist ivuxolimab. This sequence joins TRBV4-2 and TRBJ1-4; D ambiguous. This receptor was taken from an adult with an advanced solid tumor such as melanoma, head and neck, liver or kidney cancer. The CDR3 reads CASSHTELKATTNEKLFF. The CDR3 nucleotides are TGTGCCAGCAGCCACACAGAACTCAAAGCTACAACTAATGAAAAACTGTTTTTT.